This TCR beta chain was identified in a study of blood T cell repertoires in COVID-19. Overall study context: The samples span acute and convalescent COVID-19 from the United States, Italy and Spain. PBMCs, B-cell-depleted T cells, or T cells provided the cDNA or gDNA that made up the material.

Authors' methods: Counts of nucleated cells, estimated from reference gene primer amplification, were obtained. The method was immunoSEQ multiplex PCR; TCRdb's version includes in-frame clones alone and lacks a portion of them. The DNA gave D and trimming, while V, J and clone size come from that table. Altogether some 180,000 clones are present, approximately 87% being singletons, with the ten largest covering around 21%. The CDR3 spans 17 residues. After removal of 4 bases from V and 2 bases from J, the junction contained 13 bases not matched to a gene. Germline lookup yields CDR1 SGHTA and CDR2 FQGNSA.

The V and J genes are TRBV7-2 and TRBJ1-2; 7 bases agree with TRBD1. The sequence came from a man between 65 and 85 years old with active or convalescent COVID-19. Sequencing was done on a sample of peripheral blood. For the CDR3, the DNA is TGTGCCAGCAGCTCAATGCGCCTGGGACAGACCAACTATGGCTACACCTTC. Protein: CASSSMRLGQTNYGYTF.